This T cell receptor (beta chain) was profiled in a study of memory CD4+ T cells and cytomegalovirus serostatus. The V end was cut by 2 bases, the J end by 1 base, with 5 bases between. CDR1 and CDR2 from the germline V gene are KGHSH and LQKENI. The CDR3 has 13 amino acids. The sort gate was single viable CD3+CD4+CD8-CD45RO+ cells for memory CD4+ T cells. Assay: immunoSEQ multiplex PCR; the TCRdb copy retains only in-frame clones and omits some. The sample records approximately 61,000 clones, 82% being singletons. About this clone: Other nucleotide sequences from this sample produce the same CDR3.

Sequencing used memory CD4+ T cells from blood. The sequence was collected from an adult in good health and CMV-seronegative. This rearrangement joins TRBV18 to TRBJ1-1; D gene unclear. This CDR3 reads CASSPGQNTEAFF. The CDR3 coding sequence is TGTGCCAGCTCACCAGGGCAGAACACTGAAGCTTTCTTT.